One sample yielded the 20 T cell receptor beta chains listed below, sequenced in a study of blood T cell repertoires in COVID-19. Here immunoSEQ multiplex PCR was the method, and the copy in TCRdb shows in-frame clones only, minus some. The sample has under 250,000 clones, about four fifths seen once. Source material: peripheral blood. All receptors derive from a woman aged 30 to 39 who had recovered from COVID-19.

This clone has only one observation. The rearrangement links TRBV4-2 to TRBJ1-5, with D possibly being TRBD1 (5 bases). This CDR3 spans 16 amino acids. From germline, CDR1 is LGHNA and CDR2 YNFKEQ. Trimming shortened V by 1 base and J by 3 bases, and 13 bases separated the two germline ends. This CDR3 reads CASSQGFGGNNQPQHF. The DNA of the CDR3 is TGTGCCAGCAGCCAAGGTTTCGGGGGTAACAATCAGCCCCAGCATTTT.

This CDR3 reads CASSLATNSGANVLTF. For the CDR3, the DNA is TGTGCCAGCAGTTTAGCCACTAACTCTGGGGCCAACGTCCTGACTTTC. The chain uses TRBV28 and TRBJ2-6; D remains ambiguous. The CDR3 spans 16 residues. Germline V gives CDR1 MDHEN, CDR2 SYDVKM. Trimming stripped 2 bases from V and 0 bases from J, with 8 bases between. The entire variable domain, with the rest obtained from reference TRBV28 and TRBJ2-6, is as follows: DVKVTQSSRYLVKRTGEKVFLECVQDMDHENMFWYRQDPGLGLRLIYFSYDVKMKEKGDIPEGYSVSREKKERFSLILESASTNQTSMYLCASSLATNSGANVLTFGAGSRLTVL.

The chain employs TRBV6-5 and TRBJ2-7; 7 nucleotides agree with TRBD1. CDR1 and CDR2 (germline): MNHEY, SVGAGI. The CDR3 is 14 amino acids. V lost 5 bases and J lost 13; bases outside the gene matches: 17. The CDR3 DNA reads as TGTGCCAGCAGTCGACAGGGCCTAATATCACGAGTATACTTC. Translation: CASSRQGLISRVYF.

V gene TRBV2 combines with J gene TRBJ1-6; possibly TRBD1 for D (6 bases). V lost 3 bases, J lost 7 bases, and 10 bases lay in between. Germline CDR1 and CDR2: SNHLY and FYNNEI. The CDR3 is 14 residues long. The CDR3 protein is CASSEGAGNSPLHF. The CDR3 bases are TGTGCCAGCAGTGAGGGGGCAGGGAATTCACCCCTCCACTTT. Using reference TRBV2 and TRBJ1-6 for the parts outside the CDR3, the full variable domain is EPEVTQTPSHQVTQMGQEVILRCVPISNHLYFYWYRQILGQKVEFLVSFYNNEISEKSEIFDDQFSVERPDGSNFTLKIRSTKLEDSAMYFCASSEGAGNSPLHFGNGTRLTVT.

The chain recombines TRBV6-5 with TRBJ1-5, with D unresolved. V was cut by 5 bases and J by 0 bases, with 11 bases left in between. CDR1 MNHEY and CDR2 SVGAGI come from the germline V gene. CDR3 length: 15 residues. The CDR3: CASSKRGNSNQPQHF. The CDR3 coding sequence is TGTGCCAGCAGTAAACGGGGTAATAGCAATCAGCCCCAGCATTTT.

The CDR3 reads CASRSLTENTEAFF. CDR3 coding DNA: TGTGCCAGCAGGTCCTTGACAGAAAACACTGAAGCTTTCTTT. The chain carries TRBV27 and TRBJ1-1; D is perhaps TRBD1 (5 bases). V gave up 6 bases and J gave up 2 bases, with 13 bases separating them. The CDR3 is made up of 14 amino acids. Germline CDR1 MNHEY, CDR2 SMNVEV (reference sequence).

CDR3 amino acids: CASSPFTGGLYEQYF. For the CDR3, the DNA is TGTGCCAGCAGTCCCTTCACGGGGGGCCTCTACGAGCAGTACTTC. This chain links TRBV28 with TRBJ2-7; D might be TRBD2 (7 bases). Germline assignment: CDR1 MDHEN and CDR2 SYDVKM. The CDR3 consists of 15 residues. Trimming pared 5 bases from V and 3 bases from J, leaving 17 bases between.

Regarding this clone: The sample carries other DNA sequences with the same CDR3. This chain uses TRBV5-1 with TRBJ1-1, with D hard to call. Deletions cut 0 bases from V and 0 bases from J, with 3 bases between. The CDR3 length is 13 residues. Germline V lookup: CDR1 SGHRS, CDR2 YFSETQ. The CDR3 bases are TGCGCCAGCAGCTTGGACATGAACACTGAAGCTTTCTTT. Translation gives CASSLDMNTEAFF.

This rearrangement joins TRBV11-2 to TRBJ1-3, with 9 bases fitting TRBD1. CDR1 is SGHAT, CDR2 FQNNGV, per germline. Germline trimming cut 3 bases from V and 3 bases from J; bases unmatched to any gene: 9. This CDR3 is built from 17 residues. The CDR3 reads CASSFRDRELYGNTIYF. The CDR3 nucleotides are TGTGCCAGCAGCTTCCGGGACAGGGAATTATATGGAAACACCATATATTTT.

This chain uses TRBV6-1 with TRBJ1-1; TRBD1 aligns across 9 bases. This CDR3 spans 15 amino acids. Per the germline V gene, CDR1 is MNHNS and CDR2 is SASEGT. V trimming: 2 bases; J trimming: 6 bases; junction bases outside the gene matches: 7. CDR3 region: CASSEFGQGWAEAFF. DNA for the CDR3: TGTGCCAGCAGTGAATTTGGACAGGGGTGGGCTGAAGCTTTCTTT.

This clone turned up a few times. The J gene is TRBJ2-7, the V gene TRBV18; 8 bases fit TRBD2. The CDR3 totals 17 residues. CDR1 and CDR2 (germline): KGHSH, LQKENI. V shed 3 bases and J 8 bases; nucleotides not matched to a gene: 18. The CDR3 region has the DNA TGTGCCAGCTCACCCTCCGGGGGGGCGGGAGTCCTCCTCCAGCAGTACTTC. Translating it yields CASSPSGGAGVLLQQYF.

The chain uses TRBV5-1 and TRBJ2-7; 7 bases are shared with TRBD1. V was pared by 3 bases and J by 7 bases, with 7 bases of the junction left unmatched. This CDR3 is 13 amino acids long. Germline V gene sequence: CDR1 SGHRS, CDR2 YFSETQ. The CDR3 loop reads CASSSTGWKEQYF. The CDR3 coding sequence is TGCGCCAGCAGCTCGACAGGGTGGAAAGAGCAGTACTTC.

The chain uses TRBV18 and TRBJ2-7, with a weak D call TRBD2 (6 bases). CDR3 length: 15 amino acids. Trimming took off 6 bases at V and 6 bases at J, with 21 bases between the two ends. Looked up from germline, CDR1 is KGHSH and CDR2 is LQKENI. CDR3 amino acids: CASSTLGGELAEQYF. CDR3 sequence (DNA): TGTGCCAGCTCCACATTAGGCGGGGAGCTGGCCGAGCAGTACTTC.

This chain links TRBV2 with TRBJ2-2; 13 positions agree with TRBD2. From germline, CDR1 is SNHLY and CDR2 FYNNEI. The CDR3 consists of 17 residues. V was clipped by 5 bases and J by 4 bases; unmatched bases: 7. The CDR3 reads CASSKVTSGRGTGELFF. CDR3 DNA: TGTGCCAGCAGTAAAGTAACTAGCGGGAGGGGCACCGGGGAGCTGTTTTTT.

The V call is TRBV19, the J call TRBJ1-5; 7 bases map to TRBD1. CDR1 LNHDA and CDR2 SQIVND come from the germline V gene (reference sequence). The CDR3 covers 16 residues. Germline trimming cut 2 bases from V and 4 bases from J; bases unmatched to any gene: 8. The CDR3 spells CASSIISGTANQPQHF. The CDR3 bases are TGTGCCAGTAGTATAATCTCCGGGACAGCTAATCAGCCCCAGCATTTT. Using reference TRBV19 and TRBJ1-5 for the parts outside the CDR3, the full variable domain is DGGITQSPKYLFRKEGQNVTLSCEQNLNHDAMYWYRQDPGQGLRLIYYSQIVNDFQKGDIAEGYSVSREKKESFPLTVTSAQKNPTAFYLCASSIISGTANQPQHFGDGTRLSIL.

The chain links TRBV28 to TRBJ2-3; 12 nucleotides line up with TRBD2. CDR1 and CDR2 (germline): MDHEN, SYDVKM. CDR3 length: 16 amino acids. Losses at the gene ends were 5 bases for V and 2 bases for J; bases not matched to a gene: 5. This CDR3 reads CASSPGTSGYTDTQYF. CDR3 DNA sequence: TGTGCCAGCAGTCCGGGGACTAGCGGGTACACAGATACGCAGTATTTT.

The chain combines TRBV19 with TRBJ2-7; 7 bases match TRBD1. The V segment lost 5 bases and the J segment 3 bases; nucleotides outside the gene matches: 13. Germline V CDR1 and CDR2: LNHDA, SQIVND (reference sequence). CDR3 length: 16 amino acids. CDR3 residues: CASSPRQGQGLYEQYF. The CDR3, as DNA: TGTGCCAGTAGTCCACGACAGGGTCAGGGCCTCTACGAGCAGTACTTC.

The chain joins TRBV19 to TRBJ2-7; 14 positions agree with TRBD2. V was clipped by 5 bases and J by 2 bases; unmatched bases: 2. The CDR3 covers 15 residues. Per the germline V gene, CDR1 is LNHDA and CDR2 is SQIVND (reference sequence). CDR3 region: CASSGGLAGAYEQYF. CDR3 DNA sequence: TGTGCCAGTAGTGGGGGACTAGCGGGAGCCTACGAGCAGTACTTC. Variable domain in full (rest from reference TRBV19 and TRBJ2-7): DGGITQSPKYLFRKEGQNVTLSCEQNLNHDAMYWYRQDPGQGLRLIYYSQIVNDFQKGDIAEGYSVSREKKESFPLTVTSAQKNPTAFYLCASSGGLAGAYEQYFGPGTRLTVT.

The chain has TRBV6-6 and TRBJ2-7; D call uncertain. The CDR3 spans 13 residues. Trimming shortened V by 7 bases and J by 3 bases, and 13 bases separated the two germline ends. CDR1 and CDR2 (germline): MNHNY, SVGAGI (reference sequence). CDR3 nucleotides: TGTGCCAGCAAAGTAGACATATTCTACGAGCAGTACTTC. It encodes CASKVDIFYEQYF.

This clone was picked up a small number of times. The chain recombines TRBV7-7 with TRBJ2-5; the match to TRBD2 covers 8 bases. CDR3 size: 14 residues. The V segment lost 5 bases and the J segment 5 bases; nucleotides outside the gene matches: 7. Germline CDR1 SSHAT, CDR2 FNYEAQ (reference sequence). CDR3 loop: CASSGTSGSETQYF. The CDR3 region has the DNA TGTGCCAGCAGCGGAACTAGCGGTTCCGAGACCCAGTACTTC.